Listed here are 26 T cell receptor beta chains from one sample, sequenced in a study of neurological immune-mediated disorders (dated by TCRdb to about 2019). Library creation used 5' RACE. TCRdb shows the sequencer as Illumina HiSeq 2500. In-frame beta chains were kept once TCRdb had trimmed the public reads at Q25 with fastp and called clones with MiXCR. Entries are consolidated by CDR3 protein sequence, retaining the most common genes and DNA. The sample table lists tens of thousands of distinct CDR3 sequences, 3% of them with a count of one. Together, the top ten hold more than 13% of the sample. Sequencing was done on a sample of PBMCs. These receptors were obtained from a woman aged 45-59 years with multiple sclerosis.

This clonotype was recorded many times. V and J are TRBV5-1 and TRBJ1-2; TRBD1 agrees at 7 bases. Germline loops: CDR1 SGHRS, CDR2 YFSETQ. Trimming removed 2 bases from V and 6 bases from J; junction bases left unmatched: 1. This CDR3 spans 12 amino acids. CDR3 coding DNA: TGCGCCAGCAGCTTCGACAGGGATGGCTACACCTTC. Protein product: CASSFDRDGYTF. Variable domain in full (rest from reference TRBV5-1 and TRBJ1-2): KAGVTQTPRYLIKTRGQQVTLSCSPISGHRSVSWYQQTPGQGLQFLFEYFSETQRNKGNFPGRFSGRQFSNSRSEMNVSTLELGDSALYLCASSFDRDGYTFGSGTRLTVV.

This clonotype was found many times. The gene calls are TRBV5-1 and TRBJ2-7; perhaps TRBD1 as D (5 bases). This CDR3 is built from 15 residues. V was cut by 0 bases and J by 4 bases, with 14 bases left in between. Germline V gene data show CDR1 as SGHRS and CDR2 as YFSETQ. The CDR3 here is CASSLEVGRVYEQYF. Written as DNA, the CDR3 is TGCGCCAGCAGCTTGGAGGTCGGCAGGGTGTACGAGCAGTACTTC.

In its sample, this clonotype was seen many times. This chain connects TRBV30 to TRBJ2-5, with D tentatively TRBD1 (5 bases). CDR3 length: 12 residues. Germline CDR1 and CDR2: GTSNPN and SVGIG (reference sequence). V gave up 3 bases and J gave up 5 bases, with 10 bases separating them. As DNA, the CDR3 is TGTGCCTGGAGACAAAAGGGGGAGACCCAGTACTTC. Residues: CAWRQKGETQYF.

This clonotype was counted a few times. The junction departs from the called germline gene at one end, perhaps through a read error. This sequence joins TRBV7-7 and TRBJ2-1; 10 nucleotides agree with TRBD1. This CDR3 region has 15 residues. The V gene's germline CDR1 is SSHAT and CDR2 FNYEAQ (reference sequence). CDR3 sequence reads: CASSPDRGALNEQFF. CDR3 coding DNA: TGTGCTAGCAGCCCGGACAGGGGGGCTCTCAATGAGCAGTTCTTC.

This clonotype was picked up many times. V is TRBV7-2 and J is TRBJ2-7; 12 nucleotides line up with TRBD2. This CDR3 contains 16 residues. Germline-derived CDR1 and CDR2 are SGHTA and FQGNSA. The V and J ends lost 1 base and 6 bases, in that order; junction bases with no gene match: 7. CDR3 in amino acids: CASSLEASGRDLEQYF. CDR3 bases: TGTGCCAGCAGCTTAGAAGCTAGCGGGAGGGATCTCGAGCAGTACTTC.

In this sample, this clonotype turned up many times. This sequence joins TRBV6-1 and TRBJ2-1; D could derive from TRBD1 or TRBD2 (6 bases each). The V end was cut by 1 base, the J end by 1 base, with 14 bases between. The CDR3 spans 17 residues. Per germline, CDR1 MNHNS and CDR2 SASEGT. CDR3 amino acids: CASSEGGTRYSYNEQFF. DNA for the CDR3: TGTGCCAGCAGTGAAGGCGGGACACGTTATTCCTACAATGAGCAGTTCTTC.

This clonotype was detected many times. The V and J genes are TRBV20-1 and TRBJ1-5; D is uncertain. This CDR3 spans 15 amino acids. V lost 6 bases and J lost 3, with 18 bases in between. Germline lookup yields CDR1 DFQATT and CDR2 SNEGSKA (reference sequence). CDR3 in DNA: TGCAGTGCCAATCCCGGAGCCGACTTCAATCAGCCCCAGCATTTT. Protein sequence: CSANPGADFNQPQHF.

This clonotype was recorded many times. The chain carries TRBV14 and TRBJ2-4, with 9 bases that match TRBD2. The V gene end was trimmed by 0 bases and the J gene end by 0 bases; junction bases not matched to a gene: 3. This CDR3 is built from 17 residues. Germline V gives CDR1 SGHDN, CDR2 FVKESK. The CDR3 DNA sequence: TGTGCCAGCAGCCAAGATTCACTAGCGGGAGCCAAAAACATTCAGTACTTC. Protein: CASSQDSLAGAKNIQYF.

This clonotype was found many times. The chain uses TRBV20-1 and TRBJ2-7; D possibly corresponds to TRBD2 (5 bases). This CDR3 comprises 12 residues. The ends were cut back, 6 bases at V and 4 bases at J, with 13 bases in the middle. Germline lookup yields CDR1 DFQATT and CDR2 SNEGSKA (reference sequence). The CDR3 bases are TGCAGTGCCCGAAGGGAGACTTACGAGCAGTACGTC. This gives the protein CSARRETYEQYV.

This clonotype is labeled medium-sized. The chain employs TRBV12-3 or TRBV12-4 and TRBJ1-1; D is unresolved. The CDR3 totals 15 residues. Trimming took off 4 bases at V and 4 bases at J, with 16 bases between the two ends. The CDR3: CASSWDLGRSTEAFF. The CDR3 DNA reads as TGTGCCAGCAGTTGGGATTTGGGGAGGAGCACTGAAGCTTTCTTT.

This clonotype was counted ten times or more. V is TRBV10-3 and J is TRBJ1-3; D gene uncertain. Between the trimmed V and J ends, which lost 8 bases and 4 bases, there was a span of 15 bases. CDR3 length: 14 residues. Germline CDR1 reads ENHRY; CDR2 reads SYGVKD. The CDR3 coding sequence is TGTGCCATCCGAGAAGCGGGGTCCGGAAACACCATATATTTT. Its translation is CAIREAGSGNTIYF.

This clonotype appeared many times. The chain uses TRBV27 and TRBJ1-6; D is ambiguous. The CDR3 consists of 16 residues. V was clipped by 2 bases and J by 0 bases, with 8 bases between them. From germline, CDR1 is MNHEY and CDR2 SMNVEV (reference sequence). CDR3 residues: CASSLTAGSYNSPLHF. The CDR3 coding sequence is TGTGCCAGCAGTTTAACGGCGGGCTCCTATAATTCACCCCTCCACTTT.

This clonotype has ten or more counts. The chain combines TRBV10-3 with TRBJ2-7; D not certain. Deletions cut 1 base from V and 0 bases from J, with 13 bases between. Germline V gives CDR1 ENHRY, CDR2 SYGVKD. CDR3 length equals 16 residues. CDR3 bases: TGTGCCATCAGTGAGTACGCGGCGTTGAGCTCCTACGAGCAGTACTTC. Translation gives CAISEYAALSSYEQYF.

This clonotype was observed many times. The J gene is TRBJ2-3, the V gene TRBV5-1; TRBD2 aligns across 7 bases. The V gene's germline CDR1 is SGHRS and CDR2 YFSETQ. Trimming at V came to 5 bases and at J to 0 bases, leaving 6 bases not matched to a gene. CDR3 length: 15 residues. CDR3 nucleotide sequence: TGCGCCAGCAGTACCAGCGGGGCGAGCACAGATACGCAGTATTTT. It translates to CASSTSGASTDTQYF.

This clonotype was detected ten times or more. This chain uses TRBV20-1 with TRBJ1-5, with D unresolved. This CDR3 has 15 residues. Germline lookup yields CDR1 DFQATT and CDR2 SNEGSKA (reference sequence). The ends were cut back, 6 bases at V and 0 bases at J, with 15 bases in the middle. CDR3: CSAGEGPYSNQPQHF. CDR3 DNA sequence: TGCAGTGCCGGGGAGGGCCCTTATAGCAATCAGCCCCAGCATTTT.

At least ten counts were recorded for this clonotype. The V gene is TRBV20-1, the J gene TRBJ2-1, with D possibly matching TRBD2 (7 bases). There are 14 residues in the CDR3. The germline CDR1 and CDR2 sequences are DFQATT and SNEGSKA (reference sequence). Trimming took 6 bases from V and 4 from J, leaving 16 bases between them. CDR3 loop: CSARRGGPYNEQFF. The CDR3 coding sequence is TGCAGTGCAAGGAGGGGGGGACCTTACAATGAGCAGTTCTTC.

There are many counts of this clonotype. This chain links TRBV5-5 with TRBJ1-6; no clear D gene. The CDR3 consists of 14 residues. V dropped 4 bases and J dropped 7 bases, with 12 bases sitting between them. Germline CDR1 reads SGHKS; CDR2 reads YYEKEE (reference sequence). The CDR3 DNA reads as TGTGCCAGCAGCATGTCCGGGCAGAATTCACCCCTCCACTTT. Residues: CASSMSGQNSPLHF.

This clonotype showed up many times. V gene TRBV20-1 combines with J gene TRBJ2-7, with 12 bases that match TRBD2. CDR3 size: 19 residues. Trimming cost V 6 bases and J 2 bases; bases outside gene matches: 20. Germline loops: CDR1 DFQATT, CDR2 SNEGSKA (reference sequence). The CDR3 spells CSADRPLTSGGKITYEQYV. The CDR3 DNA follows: TGCAGTGCCGATCGTCCTTTAACTAGCGGGGGGAAAATTACCTACGAGCAGTACGTC.

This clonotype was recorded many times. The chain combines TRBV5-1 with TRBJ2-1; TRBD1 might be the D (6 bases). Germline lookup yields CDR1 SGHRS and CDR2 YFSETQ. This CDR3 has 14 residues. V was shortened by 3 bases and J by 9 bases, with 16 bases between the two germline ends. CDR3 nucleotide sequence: TGCGCCAGCAGCTCGGTACAGGGTGGTGGTGAGCAGTTCTTC. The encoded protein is CASSSVQGGGEQFF.

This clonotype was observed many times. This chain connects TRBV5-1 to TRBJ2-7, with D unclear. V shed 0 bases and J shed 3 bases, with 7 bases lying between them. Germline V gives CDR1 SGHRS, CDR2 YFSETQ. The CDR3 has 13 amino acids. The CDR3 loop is CASSLGRHYEQYF. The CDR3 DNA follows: TGCGCCAGCAGCTTGGGAAGACACTACGAGCAGTACTTC.

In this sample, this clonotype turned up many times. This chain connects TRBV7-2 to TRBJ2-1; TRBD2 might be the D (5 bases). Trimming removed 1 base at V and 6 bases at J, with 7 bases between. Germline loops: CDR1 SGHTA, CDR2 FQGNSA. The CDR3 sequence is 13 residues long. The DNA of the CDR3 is TGTGCCAGCAGCTTAGGGCGGGTCAATGAGCAGTTCTTC. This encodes CASSLGRVNEQFF.

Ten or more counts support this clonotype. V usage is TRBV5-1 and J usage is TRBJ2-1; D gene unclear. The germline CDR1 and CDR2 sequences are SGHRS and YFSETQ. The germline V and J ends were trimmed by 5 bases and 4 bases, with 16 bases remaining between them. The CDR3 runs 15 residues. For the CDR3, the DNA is TGCGCCAGCAGGAGAAACAGCGAAACATACAATGAGCAGTTCTTC. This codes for CASRRNSETYNEQFF.

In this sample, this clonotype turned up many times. The CDR3 nucleotides are TGCAGTGCTAGACACTACCGGTCCTACAATGAGCAGTTCTTC. Translating gives CSARHYRSYNEQFF. The chain combines TRBV20-1 with TRBJ2-1; D call uncertain. The CDR3 has 14 amino acids. Germline values: CDR1 DFQATT, CDR2 SNEGSKA (reference sequence). Trimming removed 2 bases at V and 1 base at J, with 9 bases between.

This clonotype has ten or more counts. The CDR3 is CASRLQGNTEAFF. CDR3 DNA sequence: TGTGCCAGCAGACTACAGGGGAACACTGAAGCTTTCTTT. The chain uses TRBV11-2 and TRBJ1-1, with D perhaps matching TRBD1 (6 bases). CDR1 and CDR2 from the germline V gene are SGHAT and FQNNGV. Trimming removed 6 bases from V and 1 base from J, with 9 bases in between. The CDR3 covers 13 residues.

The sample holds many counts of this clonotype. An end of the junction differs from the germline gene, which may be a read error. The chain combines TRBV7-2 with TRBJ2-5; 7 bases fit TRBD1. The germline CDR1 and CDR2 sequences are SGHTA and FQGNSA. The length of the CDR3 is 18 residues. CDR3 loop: CASSLARPGQTLQETQYF. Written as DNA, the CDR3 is TGTGCCAGCAGCCTAGCCCGGCCGGGACAGACCCTCCAAGAGACCCAGTACTTC.

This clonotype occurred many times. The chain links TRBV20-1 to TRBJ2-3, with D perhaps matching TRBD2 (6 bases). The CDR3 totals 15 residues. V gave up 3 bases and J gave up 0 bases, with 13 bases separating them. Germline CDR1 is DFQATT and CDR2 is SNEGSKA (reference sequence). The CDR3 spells CSARPSEASTDTQYF. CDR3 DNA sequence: TGCAGTGCTAGGCCTAGCGAGGCTAGCACAGATACGCAGTATTTT.